This entry lists 5 T cell receptor beta chains sequenced from one sample in a study of blood T cells in healthy people across ages. Primed by a sample-barcoded 5' primer and a J-beta primer mix, a second PCR proceeded for about 6 to 11 cycles. TCRdb analysed the 5' RACE reads with MiXCR anew, one entry per CDR3 protein. The table shows fewer than 900,000 distinct CDR3 sequences, with 30% to 45% occurring only once. The sample was blood. The receptors were sampled from a man aged 18 to 29 in good health.

This clonotype came up a few times. V gene TRBV10-3 combines with J gene TRBJ2-1, with 10 bases lining up with TRBD1. The CDR3 contains 15 residues. Germline V gives CDR1 ENHRY, CDR2 SYGVKD. The trim removed 2 bases at V and 9 bases at J, leaving 7 bases unmatched. CDR3 region: CAISEGRTGGSEQFF. In nucleotides, the CDR3 is TGTGCCATCAGTGAGGGAAGGACAGGGGGGAGTGAGCAGTTCTTC.

Only one count was recorded for this clonotype. The chain couples TRBV6-6 to TRBJ2-5; D perhaps matches TRBD1 (5 bases). Germline CDR1 is MNHNY and CDR2 is SVGAGI (reference sequence). The CDR3 totals 15 residues. The V end lost 6 bases, the J end lost 1 base, and 15 bases lay between the germline ends. DNA for the CDR3: TGTGCCAGCAGACCCAGACAGCCAACCCAAGAGACCCAGTACTTC. This encodes CASRPRQPTQETQYF.

With respect to this clonotype: A much larger clone is a single base away; this may be a read error. The rearrangement joins TRBV20-1 to TRBJ2-3; a weak D match, TRBD1 (5 bases). The end of the DNA fits TRBJ1-5 better, so the J call may be wrong. The germline V gene has CDR1 DFQATT and CDR2 SNEGSKA (reference sequence). This CDR3 has 15 residues. The DNA of the CDR3 is TGCAGTGCGGTGGGCGGGGGTGTGGGCACAGATACGCAGCATTTT. Amino acid sequence: CSAVGGGVGTDTQHF.

The V gene is TRBV28, the J gene TRBJ2-4; D tentatively reads TRBD1 or TRBD2 (6 bases each). Per germline, CDR1 MDHEN and CDR2 SYDVKM. The CDR3 loop spans 14 amino acids. V shed 8 bases and J shed 1 base, with 12 bases lying between them. DNA of the CDR3: TGTGCCAGCCAGAGGGGGGACGCCAAAAACATTCAGTACTTC. Its translation is CASQRGDAKNIQYF.

This clonotype was seen a single time. This chain joins TRBV21-1 and TRBJ1-5; the table's D call TRBD1 went unverified against the DNA. TRBV21-1 is a documented pseudogene. This CDR3 is built from 15 residues. CDR3 DNA: TGTGCCAGCAGTCCAGGGAAAGGAAGCAATCAGCCCCAGCATTTT. Its translation: CASSPGKGSNQPQHF.